Sequencing of this T cell receptor beta chain was carried out in a study of shared clonotypes between healthy human individuals. Study-level points and caveats: Relative to memory subsets, naive subsets generally showed larger estimated richness. Owing to a small donor count, the genetic and exposure-history diversity represented was limited. With a few donors compared, 4% to 5% of naive CD4 clonotypes were shared.

V lost 7 bases to trimming and J lost 2 bases; unmatched junction nucleotides: 6. Germline CDR1 is LNHDA and CDR2 is SQIVND (reference sequence). The CDR3 has 14 residues. With regard to this clone: Its antigen is undetermined.

The table came from immunoSEQ multiplex PCR; TCRdb's copy has only in-frame clones and leaves some out. Of some 1 million clones detected, around 74% appear once; the ten largest clones hold approximately 1.5%. The chain is built from TRBV19 and TRBJ2-3, with 7 bases identical to TRBD2. The receptor was isolated from a man younger than 35 in good health. Sequencing was carried out using memory CD4+ T cells sorted from blood. Subset specified: CD45RA-negative fraction. The CDR3: CASTPGTITDTQYF. The DNA for the CDR3 is TGTGCCAGTACCCCTGGGACTATCACAGATACGCAGTATTTT.